These 17 T cell receptor beta chains were sequenced from one sample in a study of human T cells and chemical hapten exposure. TCRdb processed the RACE reads anew with MiXCR; each CDR3 protein has one entry. The sample has about 120,000 distinct CDR3 sequences, approximately 10% seen once. Time point meaning: patch test 3, about 24 weeks after DPC sensitization. The sample's treatment: therapeutic diphenylcyclopropenone sensitization with weekly scalp DPC. This sample comprised whole blood, obtained in connection with sensitization to the hapten diphenylcyclopropenone (DPC). These receptors came from a woman aged 50 to 60 with alopecia areata. Some clones in this sample may be carry-over from other donors' samples.

This clonotype showed up just a few times. The V gene is TRBV29-1, the J gene TRBJ2-1; 7 nucleotides line up with TRBD2. The V gene end was trimmed by 8 bases and the J gene end by 0 bases; junction bases not matched to a gene: 4. The CDR3 runs to 13 residues. In germline, CDR1 is SQVTM, CDR2 ANQGSEA. CDR3 amino acids: CSLGGSSYNEQFF. CDR3 sequence (DNA): TGCAGCCTGGGAGGGTCCTCCTACAATGAGCAGTTCTTC.

This clonotype showed up just a few times. The CDR3 DNA reads as TGTGCCAGCAGCGTAGAAACATCTGGAAACACCATATATTTT. Translated, it gives CASSVETSGNTIYF. J is TRBJ1-3 and V is TRBV9; D unclear. Between the trimmed V and J ends, which lost 0 bases and 1 base, there was a span of 5 bases. This CDR3 spans 14 amino acids. CDR1 SGDLS and CDR2 YYNGEE come from the germline V gene.

The sample holds a few counts of this clonotype. The chain couples TRBV5-1 to TRBJ2-6; 11 nucleotides match TRBD1. This CDR3 has 17 residues. Losses at the gene ends were 4 bases for V and 2 bases for J; bases not matched to a gene: 5. Germline assignment: CDR1 SGHRS and CDR2 YFSETQ. CDR3 bases: TGCGCCAGCAGCACCGGACAGGGGGCTCCTGGGGCCAACGTCCTGACTTTC. This translates into CASSTGQGAPGANVLTF.

This clonotype has only a few counts. The CDR3 region is CASRPTGGSNQPQHF. The CDR3 DNA sequence: TGCGCCAGCAGGCCGACAGGAGGTAGCAATCAGCCCCAGCATTTT. This chain links TRBV5-1 with TRBJ1-5, with TRBD1 as a possible D gene (6 bases). The CDR3 has 15 residues. Looked up from germline, CDR1 is SGHRS and CDR2 is YFSETQ. The V end was cut by 5 bases, the J end by 0 bases, with 12 bases between.

The V call is TRBV6-2 or TRBV6-3, the J call TRBJ1-5; 11 nucleotides match TRBD1. Trimming removed 8 bases from V and 8 bases from J; junction bases left unmatched: 8. Germline CDR1 reads MNHEY; CDR2 reads SVGEGT. The CDR3 contains 14 residues. The CDR3 bases are TGTGCCAGCTCGGACAGGGGGCAGGTGGAGCCCCAGCATTTT. Encoded protein: CASSDRGQVEPQHF.

The chain couples TRBV28 to TRBJ1-1, with D hard to call. The CDR3 has 13 residues. CDR1 and CDR2 from the germline V gene are MDHEN and SYDVKM. V was shortened by 4 bases and J by 4 bases, with 10 bases between the two germline ends. CDR3 sequence reads: CASSWAKVTEAFF. The CDR3 DNA reads as TGTGCCAGCAGTTGGGCCAAGGTCACTGAAGCTTTCTTT. The complete variable domain, with remaining parts taken from reference TRBV28 and TRBJ1-1, reads DVKVTQSSRYLVKRTGEKVFLECVQDMDHENMFWYRQDPGLGLRLIYFSYDVKMKEKGDIPEGYSVSREKKERFSLILESASTNQTSMYLCASSWAKVTEAFFGQGTRLTVV.

This clonotype has more than one count but fewer than ten. The V call is TRBV18, the J call TRBJ1-6; D possibly corresponds to TRBD1 (5 bases). Germline values: CDR1 KGHSH, CDR2 LQKENI. V gave up 3 bases and J gave up 10 bases, with 16 bases separating them. This CDR3 has 15 residues. DNA for the CDR3: TGTGCCAGCTCACCCCGGGACCTGGGGGTATCACCCCTCCACTTT. This encodes CASSPRDLGVSPLHF.

The CDR3 here is CSAHPNTPSTDTQYF. In DNA form, the CDR3 reads TGCAGTGCTCATCCCAATACTCCTAGCACAGATACGCAGTATTTT. The chain combines TRBV20-1 with TRBJ2-3; D unclear. Germline CDR1 DFQATT, CDR2 SNEGSKA (reference sequence). V was cut by 5 bases and J by 0 bases, with 15 bases left in between. This CDR3 has 15 residues.

This chain joins TRBV20-1 and TRBJ2-7; 8 bases agree with TRBD2. The germline gives CDR1 DFQATT, CDR2 SNEGSKA (reference sequence). Trimming removed 0 bases from V and 7 bases from J; junction bases left unmatched: 14. This CDR3 has 16 residues. The DNA of the CDR3 is TGCAGTGCTAGAGATCGGGCGGGGGGTAAAAGTGAGGAGCAGTACTTC. As protein: CSARDRAGGKSEEQYF.

This clonotype turned up a few times. CDR3: CASSFREGQPQHF. The CDR3 nucleotides are TGTGCCAGCAGTTTCAGGGAGGGTCAGCCCCAGCATTTT. The V gene is TRBV27, the J gene TRBJ1-5; weak D call: TRBD1 (5 bases). CDR3 length equals 13 residues. Germline V gene sequence: CDR1 MNHEY, CDR2 SMNVEV (reference sequence). V gave up 3 bases and J gave up 6 bases, with 9 bases separating them.

In DNA form, the CDR3 reads TGTGCCATCAGTACAGGGGGAAGATATGGCTACACCTTC. The encoded protein is CAISTGGRYGYTF. The J gene is TRBJ1-2, the V gene TRBV10-3, with 8 bases lining up with TRBD1. The CDR3 has 13 residues. The V segment lost 5 bases and the J segment 5 bases; nucleotides outside the gene matches: 4. Germline V gives CDR1 ENHRY, CDR2 SYGVKD.

The rearrangement links TRBV27 to TRBJ1-1; no reliable D call. V lost 3 bases, J lost 3 bases, and 11 bases lay in between. The CDR3 runs to 14 residues. Germline V CDR1 and CDR2: MNHEY, SMNVEV (reference sequence). CDR3 DNA sequence: TGTGCCAGCAGTTTTCAAGGGTTCGACACTGAAGCTTTCTTT. It codes for CASSFQGFDTEAFF.

The table lists this clonotype with many counts. This chain connects TRBV10-3 to TRBJ2-3; 12 nucleotides align to TRBD2. The J segment lost 5 bases and the V segment lost 6 bases, leaving 6 bases of the junction unmatched. The length of the CDR3 is 15 residues. Germline V gene lookup returns CDR1 ENHRY and CDR2 SYGVKD. The CDR3 nucleotides are TGTGCCATCAGGGCGACTAGCGGGAGTGAAGATACGCAGTATTTT. Translated, it gives CAIRATSGSEDTQYF.

This clonotype was counted many times. This rearrangement joins TRBV6-5 to TRBJ2-7; the match to TRBD1 covers 9 bases. V shed 2 bases, J shed 3 bases, and the junction held 2 bases outside the gene matches. Germline V lookup: CDR1 MNHEY, CDR2 SVGAGI. This CDR3 contains 14 residues. The CDR3 sequence: CASSYGQGNYEQYF. The CDR3 bases are TGTGCCAGCAGTTACGGACAGGGGAACTACGAGCAGTACTTC.

At least ten counts were recorded for this clonotype. The J gene is TRBJ2-2, the V gene TRBV29-1; D might be TRBD1 (5 bases). Per germline, CDR1 SQVTM and CDR2 ANQGSEA. Trimming shortened V by 3 bases and J by 3 bases, and 8 bases separated the two germline ends. This CDR3 contains 13 residues. The CDR3: CSVDQGYTGELFF. In DNA form, the CDR3 reads TGCAGCGTTGACCAGGGTTACACCGGGGAGCTGTTTTTT.

The chain links TRBV12-3 or TRBV12-4 to TRBJ1-1; maybe TRBD1 (5 bases). V gave up 2 bases and J gave up 4 bases, with 8 bases separating them. The CDR3 consists of 13 residues. In nucleotides, the CDR3 is TGTGCCAGCAGTTTATTAGGGACCACTGAAGCTTTCTTT. This codes for CASSLLGTTEAFF.

This clonotype was seen a few times. The rearrangement joins TRBV4-1 to TRBJ1-3; D uncertain. CDR3 size: 14 residues. Germline CDR1 is MGHRA and CDR2 is YSYEKL. V lost 6 bases to trimming and J lost 8 bases, with 17 bases between them. This CDR3 is CASSTHPGLDTIYF. As DNA, the CDR3 is TGCGCCAGCAGTACCCACCCCGGTCTAGACACCATATATTTT.